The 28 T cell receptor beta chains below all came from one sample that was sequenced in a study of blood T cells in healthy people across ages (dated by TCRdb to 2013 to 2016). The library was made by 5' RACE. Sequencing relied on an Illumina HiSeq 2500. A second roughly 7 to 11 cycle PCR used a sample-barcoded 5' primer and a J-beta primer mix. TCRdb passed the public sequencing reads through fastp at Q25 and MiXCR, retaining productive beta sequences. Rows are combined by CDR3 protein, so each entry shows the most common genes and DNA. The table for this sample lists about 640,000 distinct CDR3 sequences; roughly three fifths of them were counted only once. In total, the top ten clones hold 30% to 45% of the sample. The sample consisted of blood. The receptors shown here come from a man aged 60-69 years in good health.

CDR3 coding DNA: TGCGCCAGCAGCTTGAACAGGGGGCGCGGCTACACCTTC. Its translation: CASSLNRGRGYTF. This sequence joins TRBV5-1 and TRBJ1-2; 9 bases match TRBD1. Trimming removed 1 base from V and 8 bases from J; junction bases left unmatched: 3. Germline CDR1 is SGHRS and CDR2 is YFSETQ. The CDR3 consists of 13 residues.

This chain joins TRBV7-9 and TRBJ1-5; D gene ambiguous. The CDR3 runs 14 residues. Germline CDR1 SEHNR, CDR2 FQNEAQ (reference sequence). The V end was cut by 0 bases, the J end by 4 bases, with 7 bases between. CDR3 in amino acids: CASSLAGWNQPQHF. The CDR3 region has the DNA TGTGCCAGCAGCTTAGCTGGATGGAATCAGCCCCAGCATTTT.

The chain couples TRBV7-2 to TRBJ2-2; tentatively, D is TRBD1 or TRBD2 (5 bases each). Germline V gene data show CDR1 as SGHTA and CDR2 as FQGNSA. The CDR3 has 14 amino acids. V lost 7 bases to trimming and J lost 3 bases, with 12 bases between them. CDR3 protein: CASTYGTYTGELFF. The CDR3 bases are TGTGCCAGCACCTATGGGACCTACACCGGGGAGCTGTTTTTT.

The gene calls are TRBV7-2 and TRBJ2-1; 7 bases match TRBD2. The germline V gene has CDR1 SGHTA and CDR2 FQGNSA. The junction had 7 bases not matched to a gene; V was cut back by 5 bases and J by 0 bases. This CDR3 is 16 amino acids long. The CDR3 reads CASSTRGIGSYNEQFF. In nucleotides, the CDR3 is TGTGCCAGCAGCACGCGGGGGATAGGCTCCTACAATGAGCAGTTCTTC.

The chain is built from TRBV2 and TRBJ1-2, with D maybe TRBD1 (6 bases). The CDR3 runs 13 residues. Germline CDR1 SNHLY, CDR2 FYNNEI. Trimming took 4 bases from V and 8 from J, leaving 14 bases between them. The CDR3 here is CASSGEGGQGYTF. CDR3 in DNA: TGTGCCAGCAGTGGGGAGGGGGGGCAAGGCTACACCTTC.

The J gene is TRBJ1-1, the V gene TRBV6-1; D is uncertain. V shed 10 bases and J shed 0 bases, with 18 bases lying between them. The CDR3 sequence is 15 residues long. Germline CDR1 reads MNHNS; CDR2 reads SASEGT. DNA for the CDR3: TGTGCCACGACCGTCGGTTCCTACGTGAACACTGAAGCTTTCTTT. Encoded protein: CATTVGSYVNTEAFF.

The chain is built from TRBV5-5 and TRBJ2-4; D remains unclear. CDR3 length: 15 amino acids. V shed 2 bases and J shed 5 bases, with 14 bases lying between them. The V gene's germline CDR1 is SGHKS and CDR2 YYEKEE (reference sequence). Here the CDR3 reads CASSFVLAGQNIQYF. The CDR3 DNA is TGTGCCAGCAGCTTTGTGTTGGCAGGACAAAACATTCAGTACTTC.

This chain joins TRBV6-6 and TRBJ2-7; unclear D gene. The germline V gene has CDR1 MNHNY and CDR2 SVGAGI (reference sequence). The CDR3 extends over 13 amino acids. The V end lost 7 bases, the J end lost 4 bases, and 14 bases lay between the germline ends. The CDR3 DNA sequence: TGTGCCAGCAACGTAGCCACAAGTTACGAGCAGTACTTC. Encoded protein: CASNVATSYEQYF.

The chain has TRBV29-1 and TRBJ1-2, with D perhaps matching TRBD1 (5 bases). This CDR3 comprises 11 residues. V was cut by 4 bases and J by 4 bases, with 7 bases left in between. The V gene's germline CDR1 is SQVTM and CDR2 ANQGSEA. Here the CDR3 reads CSVVGGYGYTF. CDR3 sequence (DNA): TGCAGCGTTGTCGGGGGCTATGGCTACACCTTC.

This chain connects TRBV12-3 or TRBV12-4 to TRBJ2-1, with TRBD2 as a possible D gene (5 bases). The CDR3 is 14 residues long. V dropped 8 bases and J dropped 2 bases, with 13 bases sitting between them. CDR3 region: CASAPRATYNEQFF. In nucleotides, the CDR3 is TGTGCCAGCGCCCCGAGGGCCACCTACAATGAGCAGTTCTTC.

CDR3 nucleotide sequence: TGCGCCAGCAGCTCCGCGCGTGGACTAGCGGACAATTACCAAGAGACCCAGTACTTC. Amino acid sequence: CASSSARGLADNYQETQYF. J is TRBJ2-5 and V is TRBV5-1, with 10 nucleotides matching TRBD2. Trimming at V came to 3 bases and at J to 0 bases, leaving 14 bases not matched to a gene. The germline V gene has CDR1 SGHRS and CDR2 YFSETQ. The CDR3 has 19 residues.

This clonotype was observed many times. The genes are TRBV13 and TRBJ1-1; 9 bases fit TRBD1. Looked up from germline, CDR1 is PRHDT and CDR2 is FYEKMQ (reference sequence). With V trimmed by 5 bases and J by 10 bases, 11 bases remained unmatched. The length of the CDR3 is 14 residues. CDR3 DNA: TGTGCCAGCAGCCCCAGACAGGGGGACGGTCGAGCTTTCTTT. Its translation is CASSPRQGDGRAFF.

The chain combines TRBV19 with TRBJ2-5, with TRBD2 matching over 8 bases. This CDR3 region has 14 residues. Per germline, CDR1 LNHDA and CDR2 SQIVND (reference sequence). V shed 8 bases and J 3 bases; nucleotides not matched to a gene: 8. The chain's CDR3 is CASQLTSGKETQYF. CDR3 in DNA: TGTGCCAGTCAGTTAACTAGCGGAAAAGAGACCCAGTACTTC.

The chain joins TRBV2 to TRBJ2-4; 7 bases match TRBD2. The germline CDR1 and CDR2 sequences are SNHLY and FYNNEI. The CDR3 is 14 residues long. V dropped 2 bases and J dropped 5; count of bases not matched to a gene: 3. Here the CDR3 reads CASSERLAENIQYF. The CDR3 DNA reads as TGTGCCAGCAGTGAACGGCTAGCGGAAAACATTCAGTACTTC.

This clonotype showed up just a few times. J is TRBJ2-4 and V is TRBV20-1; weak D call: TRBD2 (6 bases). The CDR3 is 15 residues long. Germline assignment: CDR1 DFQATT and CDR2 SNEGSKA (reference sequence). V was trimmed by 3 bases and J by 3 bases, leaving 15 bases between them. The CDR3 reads CSASFFGGSKNIQYF. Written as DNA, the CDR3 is TGCAGTGCTAGCTTTTTTGGAGGGAGCAAAAACATTCAGTACTTC.

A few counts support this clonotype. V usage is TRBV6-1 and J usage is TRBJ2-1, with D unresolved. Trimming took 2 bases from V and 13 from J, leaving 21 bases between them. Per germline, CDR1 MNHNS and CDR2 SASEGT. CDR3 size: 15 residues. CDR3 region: CASSEIPDLPAPQFF. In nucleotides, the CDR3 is TGTGCCAGCAGTGAAATCCCAGACTTACCAGCTCCCCAGTTCTTC.

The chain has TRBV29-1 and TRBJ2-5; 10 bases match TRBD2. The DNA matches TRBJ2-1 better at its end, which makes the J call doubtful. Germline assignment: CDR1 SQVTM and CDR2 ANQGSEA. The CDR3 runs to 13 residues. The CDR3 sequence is CSTAGSSGGTQFF. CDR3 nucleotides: TGCAGCACCGCAGGGAGTAGCGGGGGGACCCAGTTCTTC.

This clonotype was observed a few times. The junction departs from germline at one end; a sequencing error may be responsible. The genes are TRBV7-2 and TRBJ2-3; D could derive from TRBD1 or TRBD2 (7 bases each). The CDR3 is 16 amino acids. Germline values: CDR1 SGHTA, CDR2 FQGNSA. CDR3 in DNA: TGTGCCAGCAGCTTAGAGGGCAGGGGGGGCACAGATGCGCAGTATTTT. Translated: CASSLEGRGGTDAQYF.

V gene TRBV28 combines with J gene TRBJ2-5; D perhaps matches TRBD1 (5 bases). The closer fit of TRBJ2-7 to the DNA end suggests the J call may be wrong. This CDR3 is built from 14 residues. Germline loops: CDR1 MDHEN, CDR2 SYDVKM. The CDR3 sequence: CASRPALQGYEQYF. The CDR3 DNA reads TGTGCCAGCAGGCCCGCGTTGCAGGGCTACGAGCAGTACTTC.

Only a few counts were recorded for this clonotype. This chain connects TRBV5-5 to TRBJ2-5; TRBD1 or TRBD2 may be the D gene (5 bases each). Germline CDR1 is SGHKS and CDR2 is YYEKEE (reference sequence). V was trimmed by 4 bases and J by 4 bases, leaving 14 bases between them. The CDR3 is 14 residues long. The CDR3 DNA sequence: TGTGCCAGCAGCCCCCGAGGGGCCGTAGAGACCCAGTACTTC. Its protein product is CASSPRGAVETQYF.

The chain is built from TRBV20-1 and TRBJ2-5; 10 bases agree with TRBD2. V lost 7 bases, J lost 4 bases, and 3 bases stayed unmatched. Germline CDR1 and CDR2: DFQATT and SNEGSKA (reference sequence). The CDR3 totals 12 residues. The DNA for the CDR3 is TGCAGTGGAAAGCGGGGGGGAGAGACCCAGTACTTC. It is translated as CSGKRGGETQYF.

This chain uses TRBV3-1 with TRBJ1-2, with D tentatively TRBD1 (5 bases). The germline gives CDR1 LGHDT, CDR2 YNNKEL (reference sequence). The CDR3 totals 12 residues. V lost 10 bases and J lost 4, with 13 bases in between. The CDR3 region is CATLGGAYGYTF. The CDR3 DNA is TGTGCCACCCTGGGTGGGGCCTATGGCTACACCTTC.

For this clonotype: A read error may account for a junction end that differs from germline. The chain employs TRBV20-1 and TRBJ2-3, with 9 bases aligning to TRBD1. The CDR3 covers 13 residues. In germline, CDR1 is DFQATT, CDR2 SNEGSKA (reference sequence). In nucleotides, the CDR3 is TGCAGTGCGGGGGACAGGGTAATTTATACGCGGTATTTT. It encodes CSAGDRVIYTRYF.

The CDR3 here is CATSAGGSNTEAFF. The CDR3 region has the DNA TGTGCCACCAGTGCTGGAGGGTCGAACACTGAAGCTTTCTTT. The V gene is TRBV24-1, the J gene TRBJ1-1; D is undetermined. The CDR3 is made up of 14 amino acids. V was cut by 5 bases and J by 1 base, with 10 bases left in between. Germline V lookup: CDR1 KGHDR, CDR2 SFDVKD.

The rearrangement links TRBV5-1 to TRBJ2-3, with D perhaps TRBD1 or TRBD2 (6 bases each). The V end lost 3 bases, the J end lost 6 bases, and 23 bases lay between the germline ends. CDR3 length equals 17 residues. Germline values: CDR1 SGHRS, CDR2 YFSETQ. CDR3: CASSSLGGRYPGDTQYF. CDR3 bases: TGCGCCAGCAGCTCTTTGGGGGGCCGATACCCGGGGGATACGCAGTATTTT.

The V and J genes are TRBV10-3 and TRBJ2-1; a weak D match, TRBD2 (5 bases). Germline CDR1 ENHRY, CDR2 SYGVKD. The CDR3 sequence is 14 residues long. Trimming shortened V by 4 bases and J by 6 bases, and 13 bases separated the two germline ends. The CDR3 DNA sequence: TGTGCCATCAGTGTAGGACTCTCTATCAATGAGCAGTTCTTC. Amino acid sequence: CAISVGLSINEQFF.

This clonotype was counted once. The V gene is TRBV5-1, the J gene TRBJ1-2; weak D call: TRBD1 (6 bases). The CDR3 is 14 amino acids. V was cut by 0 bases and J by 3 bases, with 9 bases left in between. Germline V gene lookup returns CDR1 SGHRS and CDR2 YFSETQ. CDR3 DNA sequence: TGCGCCAGCAGCTTGGGACAGGCGGACTATGGCTACACCTTC. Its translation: CASSLGQADYGYTF.

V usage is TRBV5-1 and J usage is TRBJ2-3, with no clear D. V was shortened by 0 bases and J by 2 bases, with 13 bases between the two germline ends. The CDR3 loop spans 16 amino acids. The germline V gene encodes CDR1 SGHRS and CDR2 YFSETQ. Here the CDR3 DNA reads TGCGCCAGCAGCTTGGGGACCCCCCGTCTCACAGATACGCAGTATTTT. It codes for CASSLGTPRLTDTQYF.